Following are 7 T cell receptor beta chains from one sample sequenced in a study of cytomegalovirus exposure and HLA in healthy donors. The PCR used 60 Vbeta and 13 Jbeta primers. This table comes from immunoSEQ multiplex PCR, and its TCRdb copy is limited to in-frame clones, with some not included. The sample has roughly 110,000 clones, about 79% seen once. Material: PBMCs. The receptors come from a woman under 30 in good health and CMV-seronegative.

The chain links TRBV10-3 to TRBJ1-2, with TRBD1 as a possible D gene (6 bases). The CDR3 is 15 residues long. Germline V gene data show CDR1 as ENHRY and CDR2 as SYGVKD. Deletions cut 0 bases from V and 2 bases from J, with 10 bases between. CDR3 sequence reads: CAISESGGGNYGYTF. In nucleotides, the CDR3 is TGTGCCATCAGTGAGTCGGGTGGGGGCAACTATGGCTACACCTTC.

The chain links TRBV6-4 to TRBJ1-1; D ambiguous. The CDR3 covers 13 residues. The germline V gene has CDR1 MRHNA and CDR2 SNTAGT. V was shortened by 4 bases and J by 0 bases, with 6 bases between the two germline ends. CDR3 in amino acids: CASSVELNTEAFF. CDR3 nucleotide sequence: TGTGCCAGCAGTGTAGAATTGAACACTGAAGCTTTCTTT.

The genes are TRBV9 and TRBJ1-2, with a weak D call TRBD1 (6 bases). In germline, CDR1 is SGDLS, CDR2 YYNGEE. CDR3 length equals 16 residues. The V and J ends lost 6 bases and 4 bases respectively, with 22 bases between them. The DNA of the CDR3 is TGTGCCAGCACCCCTTCAGGGGCAGCGTTACGCTATGGCTACACCTTC. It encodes CASTPSGAALRYGYTF. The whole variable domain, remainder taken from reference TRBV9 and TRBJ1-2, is DSGVTQTPKHLITATGQRVTLRCSPRSGDLSVYWYQQSLDQGLQFLIQYYNGEERAKGNILERFSAQQFPDLHSELNLSSLELGDSALYFCASTPSGAALRYGYTFGSGTRLTVV.

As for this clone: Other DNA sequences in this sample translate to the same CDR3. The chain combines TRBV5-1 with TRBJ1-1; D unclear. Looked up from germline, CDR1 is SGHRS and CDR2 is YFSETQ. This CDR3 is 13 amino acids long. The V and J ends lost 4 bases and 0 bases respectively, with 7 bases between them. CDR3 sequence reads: CASSLGMNTEAFF. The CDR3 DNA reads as TGCGCCAGCAGCCTAGGAATGAACACTGAAGCTTTCTTT.

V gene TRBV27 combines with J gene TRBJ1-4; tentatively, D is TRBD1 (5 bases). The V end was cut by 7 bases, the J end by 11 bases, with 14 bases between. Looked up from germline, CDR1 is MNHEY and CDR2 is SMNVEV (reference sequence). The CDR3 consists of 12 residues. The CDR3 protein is CASISGERKLFF. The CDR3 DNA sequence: TGTGCCAGCATATCGGGGGAGCGGAAACTGTTTTTT.

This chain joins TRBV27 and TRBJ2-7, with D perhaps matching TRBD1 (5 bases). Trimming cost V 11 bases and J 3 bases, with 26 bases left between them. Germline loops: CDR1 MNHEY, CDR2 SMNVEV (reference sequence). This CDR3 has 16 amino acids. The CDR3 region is CAPRRDSRTTCYEQYV. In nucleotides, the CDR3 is TGTGCCCCCCGGCGCGACAGCCGCACTACCTGCTACGAGCAGTACGTC.

The CDR3 protein is CASSSYRGVDYGYTF. The CDR3 DNA is TGTGCCAGCAGCTCTTACAGGGGGGTGGACTATGGCTACACCTTC. V is TRBV5-8 and J is TRBJ1-2; TRBD1 matches 8 bases. Trimming cost V 3 bases and J 3 bases; bases outside gene matches: 7. The germline V gene has CDR1 SGHTS and CDR2 YDEGEE. The CDR3 length is 15 residues.